The 3 T cell receptor beta chains below were found in one sample sequenced in a study of graft-versus-host responses after intestinal transplantation. These TCRs' antigens remain unknown. Generated by immunoSEQ multiplex PCR, the TCRdb table keeps only in-frame clones and is missing some. The table shows roughly 30,000 clones, with approximately 83% occurring only once. The sequencing used unstimulated CD8+ T cells sorted from spleen or lymph node cells, collected before intestinal transplant. These TCRs come from a human donor who received an intestinal transplant.

The V call is TRBV5-5, the J call TRBJ1-2, with a weak D call TRBD1 (6 bases). Germline V gene sequence: CDR1 SGHKS, CDR2 YYEKEE (reference sequence). The CDR3 is 12 residues long. V was clipped by 6 bases and J by 4 bases, with 10 bases between them. CDR3 sequence (DNA): TGTGCCAGCACCATGGACAGCTATGGCTACACCTTC. It specifies CASTMDSYGYTF. The full variable domain, with the rest looked up from reference TRBV5-5 and TRBJ1-2, is DAGVTQSPTHLIKTRGQQVTLRCSPISGHKSVSWYQQVLGQGPQFIFQYYEKEERGRGNFPDRFSARQFPNYSSELNVNALLLGDSALYLCASTMDSYGYTFGSGTRLTVV.

This clone showed up just once. The genes are TRBV21-1 and TRBJ2-7; the table gives TRBD2 as D, unverified against the DNA. TRBV21-1 is recorded as a pseudogene. The CDR3 covers 14 residues. The DNA of the CDR3 is TGTGCCAGCAGCTCCGGGACTAGTCCCTACGAGCAGTACTTC. This encodes CASSSGTSPYEQYF.

The rearrangement joins TRBV5-1 to TRBJ2-5; 9 bases are a match to TRBD1. CDR3 length: 14 residues. The germline V gene has CDR1 SGHRS and CDR2 YFSETQ. The J segment lost 3 bases and the V segment lost 4 bases, leaving 4 bases of the junction unmatched. The CDR3, as DNA: TGCGCCAGCAGCACTGGACAGGGGAAAGAGACCCAGTACTTC. This translates into CASSTGQGKETQYF.